One and the same sample provided the 13 T cell receptor beta chains below, sequenced in a study of neurological immune-mediated disorders. TCRdb reanalysed the 5' RACE reads using MiXCR and keeps one entry per CDR3 protein. The sample consists of 45,000 to 55,000 distinct CDR3 sequences, approximately 6.2% of them appearing once. Sequences were obtained from CD4+ T cells from blood. These receptors all stem from a woman younger than 30 with multiple sclerosis.

This clonotype has ten or more counts. The chain uses TRBV11-2 and TRBJ2-5, with unresolved D. The germline V gene encodes CDR1 SGHAT and CDR2 FQNNGV. The CDR3 sequence is 14 residues long. V dropped 3 bases and J dropped 4 bases, with 12 bases sitting between them. As DNA, the CDR3 is TGTGCCAGCAGCTTCCGGGTCTACGGAGAGACCCAGTACTTC. Translation: CASSFRVYGETQYF. The full variable domain, in which reference TRBV11-2 and TRBJ2-5 provide the parts outside the CDR3, is EAGVAQSPRYKIIEKRQSVAFWCNPISGHATLYWYQQILGQGPKLLIQFQNNGVVDDSQLPKDRFSAERLKGVDSTLKIQPAKLEDSAVYLCASSFRVYGETQYFGPGTRLLVL.

This clonotype has at least ten counts. This rearrangement joins TRBV7-8 to TRBJ1-2; 10 bases map to TRBD1. Germline V CDR1 and CDR2: SGHVS, FQNEAQ. The CDR3 totals 16 residues. Losses at the gene ends were 0 bases for V and 5 bases for J; bases not matched to a gene: 6. CDR3 nucleotides: TGTGCCAGCAGCTTAGCCCTGACAGGGGGCGATTATGGCTACACCTTC. This sequence encodes CASSLALTGGDYGYTF.

This clonotype has ten or more counts. V and J are TRBV6-6 and TRBJ2-1; TRBD1 agrees at 8 bases. Germline CDR1 reads MNHNY; CDR2 reads SVGAGI (reference sequence). V trimming: 8 bases; J trimming: 7 bases; junction bases outside the gene matches: 10. There are 14 residues in the CDR3. CDR3 bases: TGTGCCAGCCTGTCCGGACAGGGTACTAATGAGCAGTTCTTC. Its protein is CASLSGQGTNEQFF.

Ten or more counts support this clonotype. The chain recombines TRBV20-1 with TRBJ1-5; unclear D gene. Trimming left V 1 base short and J 6 bases short, with 10 bases between. Germline loops: CDR1 DFQATT, CDR2 SNEGSKA (reference sequence). This CDR3 is 13 amino acids long. CDR3: CSARAGVGQPQHF. CDR3 coding DNA: TGCAGTGCTAGAGCCGGGGTTGGTCAGCCCCAGCATTTT.

This clonotype was counted at least ten times. The chain combines TRBV4-1 with TRBJ1-5; D gene ambiguous. V lost 0 bases and J lost 6, with 9 bases in between. Germline-derived CDR1 and CDR2 are MGHRA and YSYEKL. The CDR3 covers 14 residues. The CDR3 DNA reads as TGCGCCAGCAGCCAAGATGGGAGTAGTCAGCCCCAGCATTTT. Its protein is CASSQDGSSQPQHF.

This clonotype was seen at least ten times. V gene TRBV5-1 combines with J gene TRBJ1-1; 8 bases line up with TRBD1. With 4 bases clipped from V and 7 bases from J, the junction kept 6 bases outside the gene matches. CDR1 is SGHRS and CDR2 is YFSETQ in the germline V gene. The CDR3 has 13 amino acids. CDR3 protein: CASSTDRVYEAFF. CDR3 coding DNA: TGCGCCAGCAGCACGGACAGGGTTTATGAAGCTTTCTTT.

Remarks on this clonotype: No DNA is shown, since the ends of the CDR3 on it are uncertain; the CDR3 is the one TCRdb lists. The chain links TRBV19 to TRBJ2-2. Counting both end residues, the CDR3 totals 16 amino acids. Germline V gene sequence: CDR1 LNHDA, CDR2 SQIVND (reference sequence). The CDR3 sequence: CASSIMLVFGAGELFF.

Ten or more counts support this clonotype. The chain uses TRBV12-3 or TRBV12-4 and TRBJ2-1; D may match TRBD1 or TRBD2 (5 bases each). This CDR3 is 15 amino acids long. Trimming pared 7 bases from V and 7 bases from J, leaving 20 bases between. This CDR3 reads CASNPRDRIRNEQFF. For the CDR3, the DNA is TGTGCCAGCAACCCTAGGGACCGGATTAGGAATGAGCAGTTCTTC.

This clonotype was observed many times. The rearrangement links TRBV20-1 to TRBJ1-1; 7 bases agree with TRBD1. Germline V gene sequence: CDR1 DFQATT, CDR2 SNEGSKA (reference sequence). The CDR3 loop spans 12 amino acids. V was pared by 1 base and J by 7 bases, with 3 bases of the junction left unmatched. CDR3 coding DNA: TGCAGTGCTAGAGGGGACAGTTATGAAGCTTTCTTT. As protein: CSARGDSYEAFF.

Ten or more counts support this clonotype. The V gene is TRBV9, the J gene TRBJ2-5; 13 bases agree with TRBD2. The CDR3 runs 19 residues. The trim removed 0 bases at V and 0 bases at J, leaving 8 bases unmatched. Germline V gene sequence: CDR1 SGDLS, CDR2 YYNGEE. The CDR3 nucleotides are TGTGCCAGCAGCGTAGCTAATGGACTAGCGGGAGCCCACCAAGAGACCCAGTACTTC. Residues: CASSVANGLAGAHQETQYF.

This clonotype was seen ten or more times. This chain joins TRBV24-1 and TRBJ1-2; D remains ambiguous. In germline, CDR1 is KGHDR, CDR2 SFDVKD. Trimming stripped 12 bases from V and 0 bases from J, with 10 bases between. The length of the CDR3 is 12 residues. The CDR3 nucleotides read TGTGCCGTCGAAGCTTCTAACTATGGCTACACCTTC. Protein: CAVEASNYGYTF.

Many counts were recorded for this clonotype. This chain joins TRBV20-1 and TRBJ2-5; 8 nucleotides agree with TRBD1. Germline V gene lookup returns CDR1 DFQATT and CDR2 SNEGSKA (reference sequence). This CDR3 region has 14 residues. V dropped 3 bases and J dropped 4; count of bases not matched to a gene: 7. The CDR3, as DNA: TGCAGTGCTAGGCAACCACAGGGGGTAGAGACCCAGTACTTC. Translated, it gives CSARQPQGVETQYF.

Ten or more counts support this clonotype. This chain uses TRBV20-1 with TRBJ1-1; 7 bases align to TRBD1. After removal of 5 bases from V and 1 base from J, the junction contained 7 bases not matched to a gene. The CDR3 runs to 14 residues. Per germline, CDR1 DFQATT and CDR2 SNEGSKA (reference sequence). The CDR3 nucleotides read TGCAGTGCTTTTCGACAGGGAAGGAACACTGAAGCTTTCTTT. Translation: CSAFRQGRNTEAFF.